This T cell receptor (beta chain) came from a study of blood T cells in healthy people across ages. Notes on the study in general: Unknown CMV status may confound age-related changes in expanded clones.

On this clonotype: What it binds is not known. At one boundary the junction diverges from the germline segment, which might be a read error.

PCR was performed a second time for roughly 7 to 12 cycles using a sample-barcoded 5' primer and a J-beta primer mix. TCRdb analysed the 5' RACE reads with MiXCR anew, one entry per CDR3 protein. The repertoire holds approximately 1,000,000 distinct CDR3 sequences, with 40% to 50% as singletons. Germline V CDR1 and CDR2: SEHNR, FQNEAQ (reference sequence). The CDR3 consists of 15 residues. No fewer than 5.5 micrograms of total RNA were isolated from every sample. This chain uses TRBV7-9 with TRBJ1-1; 8 bases match TRBD1. The TCR originated in a woman aged 55-69 years in good health. Sequencing used blood. The CDR3 coding sequence is TGTGCCAACAGCACTGGACAGGGCGTGGACACTGAAGCTTTCTTT. This gives the protein CANSTGQGVDTEAFF. Drawing the rest from reference TRBV7-9 and TRBJ1-1, the complete variable domain is DTGVSQNPRHKITKRGQNVTFRCDPISEHNRLYWYRQTLGQGPEFLTYFQNEAQLEKSRLLSDRFSAERPKGSFSTLEIQRTEQGDSAMYLCANSTGQGVDTEAFFGQGTRLTVV.